This TCR beta chain was profiled in a study of T cell repertoires in cytomegalovirus infection. TCRdb ran MiXCR on the reads and lists one entry per CDR3 protein. The sample lists 270,000 or so distinct CDR3 sequences; about 15% were seen once. The receptor's source is a human donor in good health (CMV status not recorded). Some clones in this sample may be carry-over from other donors' samples. Sequenced: CD8+ T cells from PBMCs.

The CDR3 DNA follows: TGTGCCAGCAGTCCTCTAATAGCGGGGGGGCTCACCGGGGAGCTGTTTTTT. Residues: CASSPLIAGGLTGELFF. V and J are TRBV2 and TRBJ2-2; 11 bases are shared with TRBD2. This CDR3 has 17 amino acids. Germline CDR1 SNHLY, CDR2 FYNNEI. V dropped 5 bases and J dropped 4; count of bases not matched to a gene: 9.